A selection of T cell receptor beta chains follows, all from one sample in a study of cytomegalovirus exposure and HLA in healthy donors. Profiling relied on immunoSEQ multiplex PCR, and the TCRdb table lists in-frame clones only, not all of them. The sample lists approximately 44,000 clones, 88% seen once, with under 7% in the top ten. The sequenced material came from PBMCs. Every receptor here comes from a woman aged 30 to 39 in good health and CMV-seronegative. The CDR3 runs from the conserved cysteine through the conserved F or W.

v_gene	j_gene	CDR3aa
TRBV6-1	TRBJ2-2	CASIQGQHTGELFF
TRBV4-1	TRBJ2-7	CASSPFSSGSDEQYF
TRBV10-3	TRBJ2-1	CAISESFLAPKDEQFF
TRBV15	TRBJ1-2	CATSRVLPPGQTLYGYTF
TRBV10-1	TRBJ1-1	CASSKGQGLNTEAFF
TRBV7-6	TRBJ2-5	CASSPSLARETQYF
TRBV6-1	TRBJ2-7	CASSEGGRSSYEQYF
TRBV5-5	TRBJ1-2	CASSLATGTGKAGWGYTF
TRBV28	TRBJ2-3	CASSFLLAGDTDTQYF
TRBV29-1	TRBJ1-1	CSVDSNTEAFF
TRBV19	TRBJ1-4	CASMRTINEKLFF
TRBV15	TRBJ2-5	CATSRAFNEQGEWETQYF
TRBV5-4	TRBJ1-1	CASSFGQGAGTEAFF
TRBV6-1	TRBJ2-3	CASRTGGGTDTQYF
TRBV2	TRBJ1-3	CASSWTGDGNTIYF
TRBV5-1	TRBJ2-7	CASSPTYGRDFYEQYF
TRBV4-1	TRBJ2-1	CASSQVSTSGISEQFF
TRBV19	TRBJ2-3	CASSLPPDTQYF
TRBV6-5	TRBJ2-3	CASSYGLATDTQYF
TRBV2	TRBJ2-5	CASSRQGMETQYF
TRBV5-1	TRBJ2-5	CASSLVPGGIGETQYF
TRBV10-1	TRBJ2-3	CASSEAAGAPPDTQYF
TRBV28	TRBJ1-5	CASIPGLVNQPQHF
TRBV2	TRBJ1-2	CASSNPGQRSVGYTF
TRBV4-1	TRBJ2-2	CASSTPSGSSTGELFF
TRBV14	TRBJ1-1	CASSQDQNTEAFF
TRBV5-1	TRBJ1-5	CASSLGGTGGAQHF
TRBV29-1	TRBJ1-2	CSAEVVSEYYHYGYTF
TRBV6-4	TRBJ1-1	CASSLEENTEAFF
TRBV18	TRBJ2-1	CASSLGQNSYNEQFF
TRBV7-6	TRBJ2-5	CASSPSRTQYF
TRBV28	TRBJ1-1	CASSFPHGEQRTEAFF
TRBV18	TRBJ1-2	CASSLSGDRQVRDYGYTF
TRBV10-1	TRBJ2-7	CASSVSSYEQYF
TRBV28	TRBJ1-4	CASIPGKPGFTTNEKLFF
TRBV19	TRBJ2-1	CASSPPGTSGSNEQFF
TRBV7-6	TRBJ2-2	CASSRRNETSGRENTGELFF
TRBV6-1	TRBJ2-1	CASRTRFSSYNEQFF
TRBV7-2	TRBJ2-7	CASSPTRWGAWEQYF
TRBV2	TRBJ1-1	CASSEGTGGGLAFF
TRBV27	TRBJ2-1	CASTPAGAGEENEQFF
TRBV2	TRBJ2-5	CASRRTSGEQETQYF